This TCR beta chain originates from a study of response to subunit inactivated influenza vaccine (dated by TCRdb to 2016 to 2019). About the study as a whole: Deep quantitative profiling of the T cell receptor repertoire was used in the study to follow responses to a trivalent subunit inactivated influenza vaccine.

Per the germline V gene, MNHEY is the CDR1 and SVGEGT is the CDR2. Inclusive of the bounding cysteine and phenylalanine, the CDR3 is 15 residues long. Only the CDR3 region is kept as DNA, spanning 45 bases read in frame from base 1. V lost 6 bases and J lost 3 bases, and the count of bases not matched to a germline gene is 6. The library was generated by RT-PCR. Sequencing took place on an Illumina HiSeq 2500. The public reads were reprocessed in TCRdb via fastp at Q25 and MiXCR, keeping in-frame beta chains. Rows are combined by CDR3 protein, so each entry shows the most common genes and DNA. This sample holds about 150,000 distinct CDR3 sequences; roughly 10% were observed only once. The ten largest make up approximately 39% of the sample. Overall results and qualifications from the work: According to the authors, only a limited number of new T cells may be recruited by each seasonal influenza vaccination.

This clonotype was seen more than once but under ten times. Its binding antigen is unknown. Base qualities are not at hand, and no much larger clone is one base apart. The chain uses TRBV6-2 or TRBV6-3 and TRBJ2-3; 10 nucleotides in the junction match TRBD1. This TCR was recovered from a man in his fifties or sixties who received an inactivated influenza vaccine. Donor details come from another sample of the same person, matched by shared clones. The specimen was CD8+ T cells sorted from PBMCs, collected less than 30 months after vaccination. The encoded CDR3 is CASRRQGARTDTQYF. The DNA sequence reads TGTGCCAGCAGGAGACAGGGGGCGAGAACAGATACGCAGTATTTT.